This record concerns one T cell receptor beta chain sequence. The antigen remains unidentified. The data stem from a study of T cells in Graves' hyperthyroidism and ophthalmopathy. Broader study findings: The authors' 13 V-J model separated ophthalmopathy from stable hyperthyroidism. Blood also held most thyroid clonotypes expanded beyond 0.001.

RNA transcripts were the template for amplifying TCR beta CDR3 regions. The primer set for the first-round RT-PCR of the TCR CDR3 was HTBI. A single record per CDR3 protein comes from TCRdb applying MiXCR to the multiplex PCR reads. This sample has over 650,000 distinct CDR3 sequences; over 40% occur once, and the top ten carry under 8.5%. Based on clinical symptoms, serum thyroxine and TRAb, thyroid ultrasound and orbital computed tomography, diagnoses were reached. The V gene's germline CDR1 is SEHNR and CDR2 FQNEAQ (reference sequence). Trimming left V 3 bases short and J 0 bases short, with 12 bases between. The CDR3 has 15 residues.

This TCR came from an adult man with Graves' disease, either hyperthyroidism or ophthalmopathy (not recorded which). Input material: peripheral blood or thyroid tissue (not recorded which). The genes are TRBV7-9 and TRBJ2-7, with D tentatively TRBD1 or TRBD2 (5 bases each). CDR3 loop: CASSFRDASSYEQYF. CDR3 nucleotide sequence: TGTGCCAGCAGCTTCCGGGACGCCAGCTCCTACGAGCAGTACTTC.